Below, one TCR beta chain is given with its context. Its antigen remains unidentified. The sample belongs to a study of cytomegalovirus exposure and HLA in healthy donors. This CDR3 region has 15 residues. CDR1 is LGHNA, CDR2 YSLEER, per germline. The junction had 3 bases not matched to a gene; V was cut back by 1 base and J by 2 bases. Notes on the study in general: V- and J-gene trimming of TCR beta was linked (in a later analysis) to a missense DCLRE1C variant.

With 60 Vbeta and 13 Jbeta primers, the PCR was carried out. Using immunoSEQ multiplex PCR, the repertoire was profiled, and TCRdb retains in-frame clones only, with some absent. The data contain about 82,000 clones, approximately 79% of them seen just once; the ten biggest clones take up about an eighth. The gene calls are TRBV4-3 and TRBJ2-3; 7 bases agree with TRBD1. The TCR was taken from a human donor in good health. Source material: PBMCs. CDR3 sequence reads: CASSQGGGYTDTQYF. CDR3 DNA sequence: TGCGCCAGCAGCCAAGGAGGGGGCTACACAGATACGCAGTATTTT.